This is a list of T cell receptor beta chains from one sample in a study of blood T cells in healthy people across ages. TCRdb ran MiXCR on the 5' RACE reads and lists one entry per CDR3 protein. The table records more than 700,000 distinct CDR3 sequences, 46% of them present only once. Sequenced sample: blood. Receptors were obtained from an elderly man in good health. Each CDR3 is given with its conserved first and last residue. The D gene is left open where the match is weak. Clone size appears in some rows only: once, few, many, or a class for an expanded clone.

V gene: TRBV30
D gene: .
J gene: TRBJ1-6
clone size: once
CDR3 DNA: TGTGCCTGGAGTGAAGGGGGAAGCGATTCACCCCTCCACTTT
CDR3 protein: CAWSEGGSDSPLHF

V gene: TRBV29-1
D gene: .
J gene: TRBJ2-7
clone size: few
CDR3 DNA: TGCAGCGTTGTGGGTATCCGGGACTCGTACAATGAGCAGTACTTC
CDR3 protein: CSVVGIRDSYNEQYF

V gene: TRBV7-2
D gene: TRBD2
J gene: TRBJ2-3
clone size: .
CDR3 DNA: TGTGCCAGCAGCCCCCGAGGTAGCGGGAGGGCCTCTGGAGATACGCAGTATTTT
CDR3 protein: CASSPRGSGRASGDTQYF

V gene: TRBV12-3/TRBV12-4
D gene: .
J gene: TRBJ2-3
clone size: few
CDR3 DNA: TGTGCCAGCAGTTTTCCCGCTAGCACAGATACGCAGTATTTT
CDR3 protein: CASSFPASTDTQYF

V gene: TRBV20-1
D gene: TRBD1
J gene: TRBJ2-3
clone size: few
CDR3 DNA: TGCAGTGCTAGAGGGGGGACAGGGGGCCCAGATACGCAGTATTTT
CDR3 protein: CSARGGTGGPDTQYF

V gene: TRBV7-3
D gene: TRBD2
J gene: TRBJ2-3
clone size: .
CDR3 DNA: TGTGCCAGCAGCCAAAGTAGCGGGAGGGGGCCCACAGATACGCAGTATTTT
CDR3 protein: CASSQSSGRGPTDTQYF

V gene: TRBV6-6
D gene: TRBD2
J gene: TRBJ2-1
clone size: .
CDR3 DNA: TGTGCCAGCAGAAACGGCGGGAGCCACAATGAGCAGTTCTTC
CDR3 protein: CASRNGGSHNEQFF

V gene: TRBV7-3
D gene: TRBD1
J gene: TRBJ2-1
clone size: .
CDR3 DNA: TGTGCCAGCAGACCACAGGGGGCATCCTACAATGAGCAGTTCTTC
CDR3 protein: CASRPQGASYNEQFF

V gene: TRBV7-3
D gene: TRBD1
J gene: TRBJ1-6
clone size: .
CDR3 DNA: TGTGCCAGCAGCTACGGACAGGGTGGGAATTCACCCCTCCACTTT
CDR3 protein: CASSYGQGGNSPLHF

V gene: TRBV9
D gene: .
J gene: TRBJ1-2
clone size: .
CDR3 DNA: TGTGCCAGCAGCGTACAAGCAGGCCTCTATGGCTACACCTTC
CDR3 protein: CASSVQAGLYGYTF

V gene: TRBV20-1
D gene: .
J gene: TRBJ1-2
clone size: .
CDR3 DNA: TGCAGTACTCACAGAGCGGCAGCAGCCTCGGGCTACACCTTC
CDR3 protein: CSTHRAAAASGYTF

V gene: TRBV9
D gene: TRBD2
J gene: TRBJ2-7
clone size: .
CDR3 DNA: TGTGCCAGCAGCGTAGGACTAGCGAATACCTACGAGCAGTACTTC
CDR3 protein: CASSVGLANTYEQYF

V gene: TRBV5-1
D gene: .
J gene: TRBJ2-2
clone size: few
CDR3 DNA: TGCGCCAGCAGCTTGGAAGCAGCAGTTCAAAACACCGGGGAGCTGTTTTTT
CDR3 protein: CASSLEAAVQNTGELFF

V gene: TRBV6-5
D gene: .
J gene: TRBJ1-1
clone size: few
CDR3 DNA: TGTGCCAGCAGTTACGCGGCAGGGGTATCTGAAGCTTTCTTT
CDR3 protein: CASSYAAGVSEAFF

V gene: TRBV5-1
D gene: .
J gene: TRBJ2-3
clone size: few
CDR3 DNA: TGCGCCAGCACCTACTCACTGGGAACAGATACGCAGTATTTT
CDR3 protein: CASTYSLGTDTQYF

V gene: TRBV10-3
D gene: .
J gene: TRBJ2-1
clone size: .
CDR3 DNA: TGTGCCATCAGCCCCAGCGGCAATGAGCAGTTCTTC
CDR3 protein: CAISPSGNEQFF

V gene: TRBV20-1
D gene: .
J gene: TRBJ1-5
clone size: .
CDR3 DNA: TGCAGTGCTAGAGGGGGCCAGCGGAGACGCAATCAGCCCCAGCATTTT
CDR3 protein: CSARGGQRRRNQPQHF

V gene: TRBV5-1
D gene: .
J gene: TRBJ2-3
clone size: many
CDR3 DNA: TGTGCCAGCAGCTTGAACACAGATACGCAGTATTTT
CDR3 protein: CASSLNTDTQYF

V gene: TRBV12-3/TRBV12-4
D gene: .
J gene: TRBJ2-5
clone size: many
CDR3 DNA: TGTGCCAGCAACGGGGGGCAGCAAGAGACCCAGTACTTC
CDR3 protein: CASNGGQQETQYF

V gene: TRBV6-6
D gene: TRBD2
J gene: TRBJ2-7
clone size: .
CDR3 DNA: TGTGCCAGCAGGGACGTTAGCGGGAGAGGGAATGAGCAGTACTTC
CDR3 protein: CASRDVSGRGNEQYF

V gene: TRBV6-2/TRBV6-3
D gene: .
J gene: TRBJ2-1
clone size: many
CDR3 DNA: TGTGCCAGCAACCTACGAGCAGGAGACGAGCAGTTCTTC
CDR3 protein: CASNLRAGDEQFF

V gene: TRBV7-8
D gene: .
J gene: TRBJ2-7
clone size: .
CDR3 DNA: TGTGCCAGCAGCCACCACAGGAGCGAGCAGTACTTC
CDR3 protein: CASSHHRSEQYF

V gene: TRBV14
D gene: .
J gene: TRBJ2-5
clone size: .
CDR3 DNA: TGTGCCAGCAGCCAAGGCTCCCTTAGCCGGGTCCAAGAGACCCAGTACTTC
CDR3 protein: CASSQGSLSRVQETQYF

V gene: TRBV20-1
D gene: .
J gene: TRBJ2-5
clone size: .
CDR3 DNA: TGCAGTGCTAGAGAAGCTAGCGTACAAGAGACCCAGTACTTC
CDR3 protein: CSAREASVQETQYF

V gene: TRBV12-3/TRBV12-4
D gene: TRBD2
J gene: TRBJ2-1
clone size: few
CDR3 DNA: TGTGCCAGCAGTACAGCCGGGACTAGCGGGGAAGAGACCCAGTTCTTC
CDR3 protein: CASSTAGTSGEETQFF

V gene: TRBV6-1
D gene: TRBD1
J gene: TRBJ1-1
clone size: .
CDR3 DNA: TGTGCCAGCAGCGGCGGACAGGGGGCCTGGACTGAAGCTTTCTTT
CDR3 protein: CASSGGQGAWTEAFF

V gene: TRBV16
D gene: .
J gene: TRBJ1-4
clone size: few
CDR3 DNA: TGTGCCAGCAGCCAAGCGTCCACTGGGGCTGAAAAACTGTTTTTT
CDR3 protein: CASSQASTGAEKLFF

V gene: TRBV3-1
D gene: TRBD1
J gene: TRBJ1-1
clone size: few
CDR3 DNA: TGTGCCAGCAGCTCAACAACAGGGGTGAACACTGAAGCTTTCTTT
CDR3 protein: CASSSTTGVNTEAFF

V gene: TRBV4-3
D gene: .
J gene: TRBJ2-7
clone size: .
CDR3 DNA: TGCGCCAGCAGCCAAGATAAGTCCCTAGGACGCGAGCAGTACTTC
CDR3 protein: CASSQDKSLGREQYF

V gene: TRBV14
D gene: .
J gene: TRBJ1-2
clone size: .
CDR3 DNA: TGTGCCAGCAGTCCCAGGGGTTCCTATGGCTACACCTTC
CDR3 protein: CASSPRGSYGYTF

V gene: TRBV3-1
D gene: TRBD2
J gene: TRBJ2-5
clone size: .
CDR3 DNA: TGTGCCAGCAGCCAAGCGGGAGGAGGGGCCAGTGAGACCCAGTACTTC
CDR3 protein: CASSQAGGGASETQYF

V gene: TRBV10-3
D gene: .
J gene: TRBJ2-1
clone size: .
CDR3 DNA: TGTGCCATCAGCCCCGGATACAATGAGCAGTTCTTC
CDR3 protein: CAISPGYNEQFF

V gene: TRBV12-3/TRBV12-4
D gene: TRBD2
J gene: TRBJ2-1
clone size: .
CDR3 DNA: TGTGCCAGCAGGAGCGGGAGCTACAATGAGCAGTTCTTC
CDR3 protein: CASRSGSYNEQFF

V gene: TRBV29-1
D gene: .
J gene: TRBJ2-7
clone size: .
CDR3 DNA: TGCAGCGTTGACACGGAGGCGGACGAGCAGTACTTC
CDR3 protein: CSVDTEADEQYF

V gene: TRBV5-1
D gene: .
J gene: TRBJ1-1
clone size: many
CDR3 DNA: TGCGCCAGCAGCTTGGCCTTGGGAAACACTGAAGCTTTCTTT
CDR3 protein: CASSLALGNTEAFF

V gene: TRBV20-1
D gene: .
J gene: TRBJ2-3
clone size: .
CDR3 DNA: TGCAGTGCTAATCGGTCGCCAAGCACAGATACGCAGTATTTT
CDR3 protein: CSANRSPSTDTQYF

V gene: TRBV6-5
D gene: TRBD2
J gene: TRBJ2-1
clone size: few
CDR3 DNA: TGTGCCAGCAGTCGGGTGCTAGCGGGTTCTTACAATGAGCAGTTCTTC
CDR3 protein: CASSRVLAGSYNEQFF

V gene: TRBV7-8
D gene: TRBD2
J gene: TRBJ2-7
clone size: .
CDR3 DNA: TGTGCCAGCAGCTTAAGGCTAGCGGGAGGATACAATGAGCAGTACTTC
CDR3 protein: CASSLRLAGGYNEQYF

V gene: TRBV6-2/TRBV6-3
D gene: .
J gene: TRBJ2-1
clone size: .
CDR3 DNA: TGTGCCAGCAGTCCCCACGGCAATAACAATGAGCAGTTCTTC
CDR3 protein: CASSPHGNNNEQFF

V gene: TRBV2
D gene: .
J gene: TRBJ2-3
clone size: .
CDR3 DNA: TGTGCCAGCAGCGGTCGGGGAGCTCACACAGATACGCAGTATTTT
CDR3 protein: CASSGRGAHTDTQYF

V gene: TRBV29-1
D gene: .
J gene: TRBJ2-7
clone size: many
CDR3 DNA: TGCAGCGTCAGGACAGCCTACGAGCAGTACTTC
CDR3 protein: CSVRTAYEQYF

V gene: TRBV5-1
D gene: TRBD2
J gene: TRBJ2-2
clone size: .
CDR3 DNA: TGCGCCAGCAGCTTGGTTGGGACTATTGGTACCGGGGAGCTGTTTTTT
CDR3 protein: CASSLVGTIGTGELFF

V gene: TRBV2
D gene: .
J gene: TRBJ2-3
clone size: .
CDR3 DNA: TGTGCCAGCAGTGATTGGACAGCGAAAGTGGCAGATACGCAGTATTTT
CDR3 protein: CASSDWTAKVADTQYF

V gene: TRBV20-1
D gene: TRBD1
J gene: TRBJ1-1
clone size: .
CDR3 DNA: TGCAGTGCGACCCGACAGGGGGTGAACACTGAAGCTTTCTTT
CDR3 protein: CSATRQGVNTEAFF

V gene: TRBV5-5
D gene: .
J gene: TRBJ2-7
clone size: .
CDR3 DNA: TGTGCCAGCAGCCCCCGGACAGACAACAATGAGCAGTACTTC
CDR3 protein: CASSPRTDNNEQYF

V gene: TRBV24-1
D gene: .
J gene: TRBJ2-7
clone size: many
CDR3 DNA: TGTGCCACCAGTGCTGGCTACGAGCAGTACTTC
CDR3 protein: CATSAGYEQYF

V gene: TRBV7-2
D gene: TRBD1
J gene: TRBJ2-1
clone size: few
CDR3 DNA: TGTGCCAGCAGCCAACCTCGGCCACAGGGGGTTGAGCAGTTCTTC
CDR3 protein: CASSQPRPQGVEQFF

V gene: TRBV28
D gene: .
J gene: TRBJ2-5
clone size: few
CDR3 DNA: TGTGCCAGCAGTTTTGGGGGGTTTGAGGAGACCCAGTACTTC
CDR3 protein: CASSFGGFEETQYF